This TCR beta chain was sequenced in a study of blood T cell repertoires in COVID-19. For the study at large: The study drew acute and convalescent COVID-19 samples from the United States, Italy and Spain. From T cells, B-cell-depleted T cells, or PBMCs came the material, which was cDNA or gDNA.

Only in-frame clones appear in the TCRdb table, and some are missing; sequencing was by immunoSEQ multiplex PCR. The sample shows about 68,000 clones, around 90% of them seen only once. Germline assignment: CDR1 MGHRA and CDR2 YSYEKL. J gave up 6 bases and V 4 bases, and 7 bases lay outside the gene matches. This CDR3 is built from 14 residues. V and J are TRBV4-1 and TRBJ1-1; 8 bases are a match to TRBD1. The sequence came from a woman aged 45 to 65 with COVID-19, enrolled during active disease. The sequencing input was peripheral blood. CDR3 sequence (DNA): TGCGCCAGCAGCCGATCGACAGGGGACCCTGAAGCTTTCTTT. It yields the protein CASSRSTGDPEAFF.